The 20 T cell receptor beta chains given below trace back to one sample, sequenced in a study of Graves' ophthalmopathy and Graves' hyperthyroidism listed by TCRdb under 2018. The run used an Illumina HiSeq 2000. For repertoire sequencing, TCR beta CDR3 regions were amplified from RNA transcripts. The first round was an RT-PCR using HTBI primers with the Qiagen OneStep RT-PCR kit, and this first round was followed by a second-round multiplex PCR, then size selection and purification. TCRdb handled the public reads itself, with Q25 trimming in fastp and clone calling in MiXCR, and kept productive beta chains. Every distinct CDR3 protein forms one entry, paired with its most common genes and DNA. Recorded for this sample are over a million distinct CDR3 sequences; 36% of them occurred a single time. The ten largest make up approximately 12% of the sample. Sequencing was done on a sample of peripheral blood or thyroid tissue (not recorded which). The source of these receptors is an adult man with Graves' hyperthyroidism.

The rearrangement uses TRBV9 and TRBJ2-2; possibly TRBD2 for D (5 bases). Germline-derived CDR1 and CDR2 are SGDLS and YYNGEE. Trimming cost V 5 bases and J 10 bases, with 15 bases left between them. CDR3 length: 13 amino acids. This CDR3 reads CASSEEAYQELFF. Written as DNA, the CDR3 is TGTGCCAGCAGTGAGGAGGCATACCAGGAGCTGTTTTTT. Together with reference TRBV9 and TRBJ2-2, the CDR3 gives the full variable domain: DSGVTQTPKHLITATGQRVTLRCSPRSGDLSVYWYQQSLDQGLQFLIQYYNGEERAKGNILERFSAQQFPDLHSELNLSSLELGDSALYFCASSEEAYQELFFGEGSRLTVL.

There are many counts of this clonotype. The rearrangement links TRBV7-9 to TRBJ1-1; no clear D gene. The germline V and J ends were trimmed by 3 bases and 2 bases, with 10 bases remaining between them. The germline gives CDR1 SEHNR, CDR2 FQNEAQ (reference sequence). CDR3 length: 14 amino acids. The chain's CDR3 is CASSLVLVNTEAFF. In DNA form, the CDR3 reads TGTGCCAGCAGCTTGGTTTTGGTTAACACTGAAGCTTTCTTT.

There are many counts of this clonotype. The chain recombines TRBV20-1 with TRBJ1-1; 7 nucleotides agree with TRBD1. The length of the CDR3 is 16 residues. Trimming removed 2 bases from V and 7 bases from J; junction bases left unmatched: 16. Per germline, CDR1 DFQATT and CDR2 SNEGSKA (reference sequence). DNA for the CDR3: TGCAGTGCTAGACACGACAGGGCGCGAGGAGTCCTTGAAGCTTTCTTT. The encoded protein is CSARHDRARGVLEAFF.

The chain joins TRBV10-3 to TRBJ2-7; 12 bases agree with TRBD2. This CDR3 has 15 residues. V shed 5 bases and J 2 bases; nucleotides not matched to a gene: 4. Germline CDR1 and CDR2: ENHRY and SYGVKD. In DNA, the CDR3 is TGTGCCATCAGTTCCCGGACTAGCGGGACCTACGAGCAGTACTTC. Encoded protein: CAISSRTSGTYEQYF.

Only one count was recorded for this clonotype. The gene calls are TRBV4-1 and TRBJ2-2; no firm D call. This CDR3 spans 13 amino acids. V dropped 6 bases and J dropped 2 bases, with 7 bases sitting between them. CDR1 and CDR2 (germline): MGHRA, YSYEKL. The CDR3 DNA is TGCGCCAGCAGACCCCCTAACACCGGGGAGCTGTTTTTT. Residues: CASRPPNTGELFF.

This clonotype appeared many times. J is TRBJ1-2 and V is TRBV9; D is uncertain. Trimming left V 3 bases short and J 5 bases short, with 14 bases between. Germline CDR1 is SGDLS and CDR2 is YYNGEE. The CDR3 covers 14 residues. CDR3 coding DNA: TGTGCCAGCAGCGCGACAATCGGGAATTATGGCTACACCTTC. Translation: CASSATIGNYGYTF.

This chain uses TRBV29-1 with TRBJ1-2, with D perhaps TRBD1 (5 bases). This CDR3 contains 13 residues. V was trimmed by 6 bases and J by 4 bases, leaving 15 bases between them. In germline, CDR1 is SQVTM, CDR2 ANQGSEA. CDR3 protein: CSVRGADLYGYTF. CDR3 in DNA: TGCAGCGTGAGGGGAGCCGATCTCTATGGCTACACCTTC. The variable domain in full, completed from reference TRBV29-1 and TRBJ1-2, reads SAVISQKPSRDICQRGTSLTIQCQVDSQVTMMFWYRQQPGQSLTLIATANQGSEATYESGFVIDKFPISRPNLTFSTLTVSNMSPEDSSIYLCSVRGADLYGYTFGSGTRLTVV.

Ten or more counts support this clonotype. The chain recombines TRBV7-2 with TRBJ2-5; 12 bases are a match to TRBD2. V lost 7 bases and J lost 5; bases outside the gene matches: 8. There are 15 residues in the CDR3. Germline V gene data show CDR1 as SGHTA and CDR2 as FQGNSA. CDR3 residues: CASTNLAGGQETQYF. The DNA for the CDR3 is TGTGCCAGCACCAACCTAGCGGGGGGGCAGGAGACCCAGTACTTC.

This clonotype was detected a few times. V is TRBV20-1 and J is TRBJ2-7; 13 positions match TRBD2. The CDR3 runs to 15 residues. Germline values: CDR1 DFQATT, CDR2 SNEGSKA (reference sequence). Losses at the gene ends were 5 bases for V and 6 bases for J; bases not matched to a gene: 10. CDR3 sequence: CSAEDGTSGTFEQYF. The DNA of the CDR3 is TGCAGTGCTGAAGACGGGACTAGCGGGACCTTCGAGCAGTACTTC.

Points on this clonotype: This may stem from a read error, because a much larger clone lies one nucleotide away. The rearrangement uses TRBV10-3 and TRBJ1-6, with 8 bases that match TRBD1. Germline-derived CDR1 and CDR2 are ENHRY and SYGVKD. The CDR3 is 14 amino acids. Trimming removed 10 bases from V and 9 bases from J; junction bases left unmatched: 11. CDR3 nucleotides: TGTGCCAACAGGGCCGACAGGGGAGCTTCACCCCTCCACTTT. It translates to CANRADRGASPLHF.

This clonotype was counted a single time. The gene calls are TRBV15 and TRBJ2-3; 10 positions match TRBD2. Germline V CDR1 and CDR2: LNHNV, YYDKDF (reference sequence). J was trimmed by 1 base and V by 9 bases; bases with no gene match: 10. The CDR3 is made up of 16 amino acids. CDR3: CATTSGMNLGTDTQYF. The DNA of the CDR3 is TGTGCCACAACTAGCGGGATGAATCTCGGCACAGATACGCAGTATTTT. Variable domain in full (rest from reference TRBV15 and TRBJ2-3): DAMVIQNPRYQVTQFGKPVTLSCSQTLNHNVMYWYQQKSSQAPKLLFHYYDKDFNNEADTPDNFQSRRPNTSFCFLDIRSPGLGDTAMYLCATTSGMNLGTDTQYFGPGTRLTVL.

This chain uses TRBV7-3 with TRBJ2-7; possible D gene TRBD2, 6 bases. CDR3 length equals 15 residues. The V and J ends lost 4 bases and 2 bases respectively, with 15 bases between them. Germline V gives CDR1 SGHTA, CDR2 FQGTGA. The CDR3 DNA is TGTGCCAGCAGCTATTACGGGAGTCCCCCCTACGAGCAGTACTTC. The encoded protein is CASSYYGSPPYEQYF.

With regard to this clonotype: One base away lies a much larger clone, so this may be a sequencing read error. The chain carries TRBV25-1 and TRBJ2-5, with no clear D. The germline CDR1 and CDR2 sequences are MGHDK and SYGVNS. Trimming took 5 bases from V and 3 from J, leaving 10 bases between them. The CDR3 has 13 residues. The CDR3 reads CASSLLVKETQYF. CDR3 in DNA: TGTGCCAGCAGTTTATTGGTCAAAGAGACCCAGTACTTC.

This chain joins TRBV4-1 and TRBJ2-7, with no clear D. Looked up from germline, CDR1 is MGHRA and CDR2 is YSYEKL. The CDR3 sequence is 14 residues long. Deletions cut 4 bases from V and 2 bases from J, with 12 bases between. The CDR3 sequence: CASSRTGLTYEQYF. As DNA, the CDR3 is TGCGCCAGCAGCCGAACCGGGCTCACCTACGAGCAGTACTTC.

This clonotype turned up a few times. This rearrangement joins TRBV6-5 to TRBJ2-7, with TRBD1 identical over 9 bases. With V trimmed by 8 bases and J by 4 bases, 9 bases remained unmatched. The CDR3 consists of 14 residues. Germline V lookup: CDR1 MNHEY, CDR2 SVGAGI. CDR3: CASDKGTGTYEQYF. The CDR3, as DNA: TGTGCCAGCGATAAAGGGACAGGGACTTACGAGCAGTACTTC.

Regarding this clonotype: This may arise from a read error, as a much more abundant clone is one base away. V gene TRBV7-3 combines with J gene TRBJ1-6; D not resolved. Between the trimmed V and J ends, which lost 5 bases and 7 bases, there was a span of 9 bases. Germline CDR1 SGHTA, CDR2 FQGTGA. The CDR3 is 13 residues long. The CDR3, as DNA: TGTGCCAGCAGCCAAGGGATGAATTCACCCCTCCACTTT. Its protein is CASSQGMNSPLHF.

This chain joins TRBV19 and TRBJ1-1; D remains ambiguous. The germline V and J ends were trimmed by 3 bases and 5 bases, with 10 bases remaining between them. This CDR3 is built from 13 residues. From germline, CDR1 is LNHDA and CDR2 SQIVND (reference sequence). For the CDR3, the DNA is TGTGCCAGTAGTATGTCCGGGGTAACTGAAGCTTTCTTT. Its protein product is CASSMSGVTEAFF. Together with reference TRBV19 and TRBJ1-1, the CDR3 gives the full variable domain: DGGITQSPKYLFRKEGQNVTLSCEQNLNHDAMYWYRQDPGQGLRLIYYSQIVNDFQKGDIAEGYSVSREKKESFPLTVTSAQKNPTAFYLCASSMSGVTEAFFGQGTRLTVV.

This clonotype was counted only a few times. The V gene is TRBV10-3, the J gene TRBJ1-1; 7 bases map to TRBD1. The germline CDR1 and CDR2 sequences are ENHRY and SYGVKD. The CDR3 contains 15 residues. V shed 10 bases, J shed 1 base, and the junction held 12 bases outside the gene matches. Here the CDR3 DNA reads TGTGCCAGCAGCTACGTCCGGGACAGGAACACTGAAGCTTTCTTT. Protein product: CASSYVRDRNTEAFF.

J is TRBJ1-1 and V is TRBV29-1, with D hard to call. CDR1 is SQVTM, CDR2 ANQGSEA, per germline. The CDR3 sequence is 12 residues long. Trimming shortened V by 1 base and J by 3 bases, and 6 bases separated the two germline ends. The CDR3 region is CSVEVADTEAFF. Here the CDR3 DNA reads TGCAGCGTTGAAGTGGCGGACACTGAAGCTTTCTTT.

As concerns this clonotype: The CDR3 end shows no conserved phenylalanine or tryptophan, and so a read error is likely. The limits of the CDR3 on the DNA are not certain, so only TCRdb's listed CDR3 is given. The chain employs TRBV2 and TRBJ2-6; the D call TRBD1 from the table was never checked on the DNA. A total of 11 residues make up the CDR3, ends included. Germline CDR1 reads SNHLY; CDR2 reads FYNNEI. The CDR3 is CATRGQGAANS.